The 18 T cell receptor beta chains given below trace back to one sample, sequenced in a study of cytomegalovirus exposure and HLA in healthy donors. The PCR made use of 60 Vbeta and 13 Jbeta primers. TCRdb's table, derived via immunoSEQ multiplex PCR, lists solely in-frame clones and lacks some. The repertoire holds roughly 180,000 clones, with 70% to 80% as singletons. Sequenced: PBMCs. The receptors here all came from a girl under 18 in good health and CMV-seropositive.

The chain joins TRBV27 to TRBJ2-5; the match to TRBD2 covers 8 bases. The J call may not be correct, given that the DNA end is closer to TRBJ2-7. The CDR3 spans 15 residues. From germline, CDR1 is MNHEY and CDR2 SMNVEV (reference sequence). The chain's CDR3 is CASSLSPAGAYEQYF. The CDR3 DNA reads TGTGCCAGCAGTTTATCGCCAGCGGGGGCCTACGAGCAGTACTTC.

This clone has only one observation. V gene TRBV5-4 combines with J gene TRBJ1-3; weak D call: TRBD1 (6 bases). Trimming cost V 3 bases and J 4 bases, with 17 bases left between them. The CDR3 has 16 residues. The V gene's germline CDR1 is SGHNT and CDR2 YYREEE (reference sequence). The CDR3 region has the DNA TGTGCCAGCAGCTCCAAGGGGGAAACTTTCGGAAACACCATATATTTT. Protein: CASSSKGETFGNTIYF. Combining the CDR3 with reference TRBV5-4 and TRBJ1-3 gives the whole variable domain ETGVTQSPTHLIKTRGQQVTLRCSSQSGHNTVSWYQQALGQGPQFIFQYYREEENGRGNFPPRFSGLQFPNYSSELNVNALELDDSALYLCASSSKGETFGNTIYFGEGSWLTVV.

This chain links TRBV7-8 with TRBJ1-1; D may be TRBD1 (6 bases). The V and J ends lost 5 bases and 1 base respectively, with 14 bases between them. CDR1 SGHVS and CDR2 FQNEAQ come from the germline V gene. This CDR3 is built from 15 residues. CDR3 in DNA: TGTGCCAGCAGCAGAGGACAGCCCGAGAACACTGAAGCTTTCTTT. It codes for CASSRGQPENTEAFF. Full variable domain (remainder filled in from reference TRBV7-8 and TRBJ1-1): GAGVSQSPRYKVAKRGQDVALRCDPISGHVSLFWYQQALGQGPEFLTYFQNEAQLDKSGLPSDRFFAERPEGSVSTLKIQRTQQEDSAVYLCASSRGQPENTEAFFGQGTRLTVV.

V is TRBV25-1 and J is TRBJ2-2; tentative D call: TRBD2 (6 bases). Germline V lookup: CDR1 MGHDK, CDR2 SYGVNS. With 5 bases removed from V and 4 bases from J, the gap between germline ends came to 14 bases. The CDR3 sequence is 15 residues long. The DNA for the CDR3 is TGTGCCAGCAGTTGGGCAGGGCGGGGCACCGGGGAGCTGTTTTTT. This translates into CASSWAGRGTGELFF.

In its sample, this clone was seen once. The V and J genes are TRBV5-4 and TRBJ2-3, with TRBD2 matching over 9 bases. Trimming removed 1 base from V and 3 bases from J; junction bases left unmatched: 6. The germline gives CDR1 SGHNT, CDR2 YYREEE (reference sequence). The CDR3 is made up of 16 amino acids. CDR3 bases: TGTGCCAGCAGCTTGCAAGCGGGGGGCATAACAGATACGCAGTATTTT. This translates into CASSLQAGGITDTQYF.

V gene TRBV5-1 combines with J gene TRBJ2-5; D ambiguous. CDR3 length: 13 residues. The germline gives CDR1 SGHRS, CDR2 YFSETQ. V shed 2 bases and J shed 5 bases, with 10 bases lying between them. The DNA of the CDR3 is TGCGCCAGCAGCTTTCTAGACTGGGAGACCCAGTACTTC. Translated: CASSFLDWETQYF.

This chain uses TRBV27 with TRBJ1-2; 9 positions match TRBD1. The length of the CDR3 is 12 residues. Germline V lookup: CDR1 MNHEY, CDR2 SMNVEV (reference sequence). The CDR3 bases are TGTGCAAATTGGACAGGGGTTCAAGGCTACACCTTC. This gives the protein CANWTGVQGYTF.

The rearrangement uses TRBV18 and TRBJ2-3, with D perhaps matching TRBD2 (5 bases). The CDR3 runs to 13 residues. The ends were cut back, 3 bases at V and 6 bases at J, with 10 bases in the middle. Germline assignment: CDR1 KGHSH and CDR2 LQKENI. The CDR3 sequence is CASSPRAMDTQYF. CDR3 DNA: TGTGCCAGCTCACCGAGGGCTATGGATACGCAGTATTTT.

The chain recombines TRBV2 with TRBJ2-1, with 8 bases matching TRBD1. Germline V gene sequence: CDR1 SNHLY, CDR2 FYNNEI. The length of the CDR3 is 15 residues. Trimming cost V 6 bases and J 8 bases; bases outside gene matches: 12. CDR3 coding DNA: TGTGCCAGCAGAGCCGACAGGGGCCTGCTCTATGAGCAGTTCTTC. Residues: CASRADRGLLYEQFF.

The chain couples TRBV11-2 to TRBJ2-7, with 11 bases lining up with TRBD2. CDR3 length: 15 amino acids. V was clipped by 4 bases and J by 7 bases; unmatched bases: 9. Germline CDR1 SGHAT, CDR2 FQNNGV. The CDR3: CASSYGSGGAEEQYF. CDR3 nucleotide sequence: TGTGCCAGCAGCTACGGTAGCGGGGGGGCGGAGGAGCAGTACTTC.

The genes are TRBV12-5 and TRBJ2-3; D is uncertain. Between the trimmed V and J ends, which lost 5 bases and 3 bases, there was a span of 6 bases. This CDR3 has 12 amino acids. Germline-derived CDR1 and CDR2 are LGHNT and FRNRAP. The CDR3 region has the DNA TGTGCTAGTGGTCTATTTACAGATACGCAGTATTTT. Translating it yields CASGLFTDTQYF.

J is TRBJ1-1 and V is TRBV7-2, with D perhaps TRBD1 (6 bases). The CDR3 totals 16 residues. V was cut by 5 bases and J by 2 bases, with 18 bases left in between. Germline CDR1 is SGHTA and CDR2 is FQGNSA. The CDR3 region has the DNA TGTGCCAGCAGCCTTTCACGGGACAAGAGTAACACTGAAGCTTTCTTT. Encoded protein: CASSLSRDKSNTEAFF.

This chain connects TRBV7-9 to TRBJ1-1; D is ambiguous. Germline V gives CDR1 SEHNR, CDR2 FQNEAQ (reference sequence). V was shortened by 1 base and J by 1 base, with 7 bases between the two germline ends. The CDR3 is 14 amino acids. CDR3 sequence: CASSLGGGNTEAFF. The DNA for the CDR3 is TGTGCCAGCAGCTTAGGCGGCGGGAACACTGAAGCTTTCTTT.

V usage is TRBV18 and J usage is TRBJ1-1; 7 bases align to TRBD1. The CDR3 sequence is 13 residues long. Germline lookup yields CDR1 KGHSH and CDR2 LQKENI. The trim removed 3 bases at V and 7 bases at J, leaving 5 bases unmatched. The CDR3 sequence is CASSPPGQREAFF. The CDR3 coding sequence is TGTGCCAGCTCACCCCCGGGACAGCGTGAAGCTTTCTTT.

The chain employs TRBV5-4 and TRBJ1-4, with D maybe TRBD1 (5 bases). CDR3 length: 14 residues. V gave up 4 bases and J gave up 4 bases, with 11 bases separating them. Per germline, CDR1 SGHNT and CDR2 YYREEE (reference sequence). The CDR3 is CASSPRGSNEKLFF. CDR3 coding DNA: TGTGCCAGCAGCCCTAGGGGCAGTAATGAAAAACTGTTTTTT. Complete variable domain (other parts from reference TRBV5-4 and TRBJ1-4): ETGVTQSPTHLIKTRGQQVTLRCSSQSGHNTVSWYQQALGQGPQFIFQYYREEENGRGNFPPRFSGLQFPNYSSELNVNALELDDSALYLCASSPRGSNEKLFFGSGTQLSVL.

This chain links TRBV5-1 with TRBJ1-4; 7 positions match TRBD1. The V gene end was trimmed by 0 bases and the J gene end by 2 bases; junction bases not matched to a gene: 1. CDR3 size: 15 residues. Per the germline V gene, CDR1 is SGHRS and CDR2 is YFSETQ. The CDR3 DNA follows: TGCGCCAGCAGCTTGGTGGGACAGACTAATGAAAAACTGTTTTTT. As protein: CASSLVGQTNEKLFF.

The V and J genes are TRBV7-8 and TRBJ1-2; no firm D call. This CDR3 is 15 amino acids long. CDR1 and CDR2 (germline): SGHVS, FQNEAQ. V was shortened by 6 bases and J by 2 bases, with 16 bases between the two germline ends. CDR3 sequence: CASSPWGGQNYGYTF. In DNA form, the CDR3 reads TGTGCCAGCAGTCCCTGGGGAGGGCAGAACTATGGCTACACCTTC.

V gene TRBV12-5 combines with J gene TRBJ1-5, with TRBD1 identical over 8 bases. The germline V gene has CDR1 LGHNT and CDR2 FRNRAP. The CDR3 extends over 16 amino acids. V lost 6 bases and J lost 2; bases outside the gene matches: 9. The CDR3 coding sequence is TGTGCTAGTGGGGGCTCAGGGACAGGAGGCAATCAGCCCCAGCATTTT. It is translated as CASGGSGTGGNQPQHF.